A selection of T cell receptor beta chains follows, all from one sample in a study of shared clonotypes between healthy human individuals. Sequencing used immunoSEQ multiplex PCR; TCRdb keeps in-frame clones, though not all of them. The table records hundreds of thousands of clones, around three quarters of them present only once. The source material was PBMCs. The source is a woman aged 40-49 years in good health. Some clones in this sample may be carry-over from other donors' samples. CDR3s leave out the opening cysteine and the closing phenylalanine or tryptophan.

ASSLGGHSGANVLT	TRBV28	TRBJ2-6
ASSSPGRREQY	TRBV7-9	TRBJ2-7
ASSLEFRLGETQY	TRBV11-2	TRBJ2-5
ASSPYGSLDTGELF	TRBV5-4	TRBJ2-2
AISREGGAFDEQF	TRBV10-3	TRBJ2-1
SASGTGTTGELF	TRBV29-1	TRBJ2-2
ASSLPSGTYGYT	TRBV7-2	TRBJ1-2
ASNARTDTQY	TRBV2	TRBJ2-3
ASSFPVRREWKDTQY	TRBV28	TRBJ2-3
ASGLDKFRETQY	TRBV12-5	TRBJ2-5
ASSWAGQPQH	TRBV7-2	TRBJ1-5
ASSLSSPFYNEQF	TRBV5-1	TRBJ2-1
AWSGGQGYNEQF	TRBV30	TRBJ2-1
ATSRDIRSGSPEAF	TRBV15	TRBJ1-1
ASSVGTSGSFQETQY	TRBV7-3	TRBJ2-5
ASSHPITSKSRANVLT	TRBV11-2	TRBJ2-6
ASSFTTVTEAF	TRBV27	TRBJ1-1
ASSTRQGVEAF	TRBV7-9	TRBJ1-1
ASSLGRLRSLPRTDTQY	TRBV13	TRBJ2-3
ASSPQGNSPLH	TRBV11-2	TRBJ1-6
ASRQQVVDGYT	TRBV7-9	TRBJ1-2
ASRVGTGGRHAGELF	TRBV2	TRBJ2-2
SARLPDTQY	TRBV20-1	TRBJ2-3
ASSERSRGWEGYT	TRBV6-1	TRBJ1-2
ASSPRALTGELF	TRBV18	TRBJ2-2
ASYGTASYEQY	TRBV18	TRBJ2-7
ARSLSGACTDTQY	TRBV5-3	TRBJ2-3
ASSHILRIRNSPLH	TRBV4-3	TRBJ1-6
ASRKMPTEETQY	TRBV28	TRBJ2-5
ASSPDRGGEQY	TRBV10-1	TRBJ2-7
ASSLYGRGGTEAF	TRBV28	TRBJ1-1
ASSLGQVNEQF	TRBV5-4	TRBJ2-1
ASSSDPSSTDTQY	TRBV5-1	TRBJ2-3
ASRPTSGSYNEQF	TRBV28	TRBJ2-1
ASSIGTSRSSYNEQF	TRBV19	TRBJ2-1
ASSTRTGGNTGELF	TRBV7-3	TRBJ2-2
ASSPLAGFETQY	TRBV11-1	TRBJ2-5
ASSESRASYNEQF	TRBV6-1	TRBJ2-1
ASSLLAGEGLSGNTIY	TRBV27	TRBJ1-3
ASSWGQANTGELF	TRBV5-1	TRBJ2-2
SVEGRGNEQF	TRBV29-1	TRBJ2-1
AWSAGAQPQH	TRBV30	TRBJ1-5
SVRFSRQGYSNQPQH	TRBV29-1	TRBJ1-5
ASSARTDPFYEQY	TRBV6-1	TRBJ2-7
AWIEGIAGGPGETQY	TRBV30	TRBJ2-5
ASSPLGLAEQY	TRBV18	TRBJ2-7
ASSLVSGGHTEAF	TRBV7-3	TRBJ1-1
ASSPPEGSREQY	TRBV18	TRBJ2-7
ASSTLGSYEQY	TRBV6-1	TRBJ2-7
AISDPAGVNEQY	TRBV10-3	TRBJ2-7
SVGGSRALGSYEQY	TRBV29-1	-
ASSPLPNPGEGPF	TRBV5-5	TRBJ2-1
ASSYSRSGVETQY	TRBV6-5	TRBJ2-5